The T cell receptor beta chain described here comes from a study of cytomegalovirus exposure and HLA in healthy donors (dated by TCRdb to 2017 to 2019). In terms of the full investigation: In an earlier analysis of approximately 500 of the donors, 250 to 350 Gb of sequence data and 95 million to 130 million unique TCR beta sequences from roughly 180 million T cells were reported. Every repertoire in the discovery cohort had been generated on one and the same sequencing platform. Besides the first cohort of approximately 670 subjects, a separate validation cohort made up of over 100 different subjects was used. In a later analysis, previously published TCR beta repertoires from about 640 donors were re-analyzed and high-resolution HLA genotyping was added so that TCR occurrence patterns could be studied. Both class I and class II loci were covered by HLA typing, at four-digit resolution. The later analysis used no new phenotypic data to find candidate immune exposures, relying instead on TCR beta sequences and their occurrence across donors. The aim of the study was to test whether cataloging public T cell receptors could identify signatures of past pathogen exposure. Typing coverage varied by locus: about 629-630 donors for A, B, C, DRB1 and DQB1; roughly 520 for DQA1; nearly 610 for DPA1; approximately 470 for DPB1. Across under 500 genotyped donors of the cohort, an average of roughly 250,000 unique TCR beta nucleotide sequences per donor were sequenced, and 15% to 20% of those sequences were non-productive. An early release covering some 640 HLA-typed donors comprised about 300 gigabases of sequencing data and around 80 million unique TCR sequences. The study profiled the T cell repertoires of about 640 subjects by immunosequencing and related them to cytomegalovirus serostatus. An earlier analysis of a few hundred of the donors applied high-throughput TCR beta sequencing to assess whether each TCR beta V gene segment acted as functional or pseudogenic. Genome-wide SNP genotypes for about 60% of the 666 donors were used in a later genetic analysis, which treated that subset as a discovery cohort. Several DR-DQ haplotypes were handled as single units for association and clustering because linkage in the cohort was strong. Donor age, sex, ethnicity and CMV serostatus were compiled together with the repertoire data. To predict cytomegalovirus infection status, the study brought together high-throughput TCR immunosequencing, statistical association of individual TCRs with disease status, and machine learning. The genetic ancestry cluster associated with self-reported Caucasian donors included roughly four fifths of the 398 genotyped donors.

The cohort consisted of 600 or so healthy bone marrow donors. At the time of sampling, every cohort member was nominally healthy, though immune exposures that went unrecorded were likely present. The donor was CMV seronegative and was included in the group of over 300 seronegative cohort members. Each donor provided a peripheral blood sample, and peripheral blood mononuclear cells were used for TCR beta sequencing. Genomic DNA was extracted from the blood cell samples with the Qiagen DNeasy Blood Extraction Kit. This clone has at least ten counts. What antigen it recognizes has not been identified. No much larger clonotype is one base removed from it; base qualities were not supplied. The study at large found these results: Correlated functional status among segregating V segments might be attributable to linkage disequilibrium, but an unknown experimental factor could not be ruled out. Most TCR sequences were observed very rarely across donors, whereas some public TCRs were present in many individuals. Because some donors lacked HLA typing at each locus, the association tests relied only on the typed subset. Presence/absence analyses assumed roughly uniform sequencing depth across donors, an assumption that may not hold. Strong co-occurrence of HLA alleles, especially DR and DQ, made assigning TCR associations to individual alleles difficult. In the study, 164 TCR beta chains were listed as associated with cytomegalovirus. Because counts were too low, some 17 rarely observed V segments, including chromosome 9 orphons, were left out of the earlier analysis of over 550 of the donors. A later genetic analysis reported fewer N-insertions in productive TCRs among donors in an Asian-associated ancestry cluster than the roughly 720-donor mean. In a later analysis, most CMV-associated TCR beta chains were found to appear HLA-restricted, with HLA associations seemingly driven largely by CMV exposure. The authors suggested that the approach could potentially be generalized to other disease states and immunological phenotypes. In both the original and validation cohorts, the classifier was reported to diagnose cytomegalovirus status with high specificity and sensitivity. Several of the top co-occurrence clusters appeared to be linked to parvovirus B19, influenza, CMV and Epstein-Barr virus, according to a later analysis. In an earlier analysis of about 600 of the donors, most TCR beta V segments appeared in productive rearrangements about 87% or about 30% of the time, broadly matching IMGT annotations. The only immune exposure information available for the cohort was CMV serostatus. In a later analysis, HLA-associated TCR beta chains were found to be more clonally expanded and to have lower generation probabilities than equally common non-associated chains. In a later analysis, the rate of TCR association differed among HLA loci, with DRB1 alleles having the most associated TCRs and HLA-C alleles having the fewest. A few of the identified cytomegalovirus-associated TCR beta chains were confirmed in vitro to be specific for cytomegalovirus antigens. Specific HLA alleles were associated with around 18,000 TCR beta sequences at a false discovery rate of 0.05 in a later analysis. A further reported finding was that TCR beta sequences accurately predicted the HLA-A and HLA-B alleles for most subjects in the first cohort. The sequencing pipeline was judged likely to have produced a cluster of highly shared sequence variants as a technical artifact. Because the 87-base-pair reads could not distinguish some IMGT-functional V segments, including TRBV6-2 and TRBV6-3, those segments were excluded. In this cohort, only TCR beta chains were sequenced, and detectable features were limited by the absence of alpha or paired-chain data. An association between a missense DCLRE1C variant and V-gene and J-gene trimming of TCR beta chains was found in a later genetic analysis and replicated in an independent cohort.

Libraries were made using the immunoSEQ multiplex PCR assay. For the multiplex PCR, a mixture combining 60 forward primers for TCR Vbeta segments and 13 reverse primers for TCR Jbeta segments was used. A multiplex PCR assay on genomic DNA amplified the CDR3 region of rearranged TCR beta genes. The Illumina HiSeq System was used to sequence the amplified TCR beta libraries as 87-base-pair reads. The study's own analysis went as follows. A later analysis counted tens of millions of unique TCR beta chains across the 670 or so repertoires, and some 11 million of these chains were shared by at least two donors. Raw reads were error-corrected and collapsed into unique sequences by a nearest-neighbor algorithm in which closely related sequences were merged to remove PCR and sequencing errors. V, D and J gene segments were assigned by aligning CDR3 sequences to IMGT reference sequences. For a sequence to be retained, at least a six-nucleotide match to both a V gene segment and a J gene segment was required. Rearrangements were called productive when the CDR3 lacked stop codons and stayed in frame with V and J; all others were non-productive. Following IMGT convention, CDR3 was defined as the stretch from the second conserved V-encoded cysteine to the conserved J-encoded phenylalanine. The earlier analysis of about 570 of the donors excluded any sequence lacking an unambiguous match to a single V gene segment. In an earlier analysis of 450 to 750 of the donors, a V segment was called functional when productive rearrangements were above 56.7%, and segregating when the standard deviation between donors exceeded 5%. A statistical classification framework was built to diagnose cytomegalovirus status from the catalog of TCR beta chain sequences. A later analysis assigned V and J genes by comparing TCR nucleotide sequences with IMGT/GENE-DB human TR gene sequences. The TCRdist pipeline was used in a later analysis to assign CDR3 sequences and most-parsimonious VDJ recombination scenarios. In a later analysis, each TCR beta chain was defined by its CDR3 amino acid sequence together with its V-gene family, and reads lacking a unique V-gene family were excluded. A later analysis removed 550 to 700 highly shared, low-generation-probability nucleotide sequences to deal with suspected cross-contamination and a sequencing artifact. For each public chain, a later analysis derived a clonal expansion index from normalized ranks of inferred template counts within each repertoire. In a later analysis, generation probabilities were computed with a VDJ recombination model fitted to out-of-frame rearrangements, and the resulting probabilities were checked against IGoR. In a later analysis, hypergeometric tests were used to score TCR-TCR, TCR-HLA and TCR-CMV co-occurrence, with a repertoire-size bias correction applied to TCR pairs. A later analysis estimated false discovery rates by permuting HLA or CMV assignments 20 times. A later analysis grouped co-occurring TCRs with DBSCAN, adding TCRdist sequence similarity when clustering within HLA-allele-positive subsets. Repertoires with fewer than 30,000 or more than 120,000 public chains were left out of co-occurrence clustering, as were four to six repertoires with anomalous nucleotide sharing. This is the immuneACCESS table as TCRdb keeps it, with only in-frame sequences that have V and J called. A part of the clones is gone; compared with another copy, unresolved V genes explain less than half, and the rest is unexplained. That table gives V, J and clone size, and the DNA gave D and trimming. This sample is represented by about 160,000 clones; about 77% of them were singletons. Around 1.3% of the sample comes from the top ten.

From a lookup of the germline V gene, CDR1 and CDR2 are SGHRS and YFSETQ. V is cut by 4 bases and J by 7 bases, and the space between the germline ends is 20 bases. The CDR3 goes from the cysteine to the phenylalanine over 15 residues. The CDR3 DNA has 45 bases and is translated from base 1. The chain was built from TRBV5-1 and TRBJ1-1, with the identity of the D gene unclear. The receptor was isolated from a woman aged 50 to 60 in good health and CMV-seronegative. The source material was PBMCs. The CDR3 has the sequence CASSPLSTGTLEAFF. The nucleotides are TGCGCCAGCAGCCCCCTCAGCACGGGTACACTTGAAGCTTTCTTT.